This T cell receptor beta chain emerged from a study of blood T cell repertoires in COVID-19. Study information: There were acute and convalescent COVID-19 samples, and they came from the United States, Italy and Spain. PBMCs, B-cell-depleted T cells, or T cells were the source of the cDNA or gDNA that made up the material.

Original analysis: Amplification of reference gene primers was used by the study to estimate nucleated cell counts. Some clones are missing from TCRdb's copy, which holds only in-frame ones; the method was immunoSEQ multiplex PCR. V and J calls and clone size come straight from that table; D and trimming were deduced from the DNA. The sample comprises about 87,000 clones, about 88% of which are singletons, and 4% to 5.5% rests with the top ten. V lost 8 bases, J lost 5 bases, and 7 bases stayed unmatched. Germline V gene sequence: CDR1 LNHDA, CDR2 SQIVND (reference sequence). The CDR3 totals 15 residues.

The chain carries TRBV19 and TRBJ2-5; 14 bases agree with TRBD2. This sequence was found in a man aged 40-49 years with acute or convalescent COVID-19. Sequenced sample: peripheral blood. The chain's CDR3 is CASGGLAGEGETQYF. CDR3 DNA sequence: TGTGCCAGTGGGGGACTAGCGGGAGAGGGGGAGACCCAGTACTTC.